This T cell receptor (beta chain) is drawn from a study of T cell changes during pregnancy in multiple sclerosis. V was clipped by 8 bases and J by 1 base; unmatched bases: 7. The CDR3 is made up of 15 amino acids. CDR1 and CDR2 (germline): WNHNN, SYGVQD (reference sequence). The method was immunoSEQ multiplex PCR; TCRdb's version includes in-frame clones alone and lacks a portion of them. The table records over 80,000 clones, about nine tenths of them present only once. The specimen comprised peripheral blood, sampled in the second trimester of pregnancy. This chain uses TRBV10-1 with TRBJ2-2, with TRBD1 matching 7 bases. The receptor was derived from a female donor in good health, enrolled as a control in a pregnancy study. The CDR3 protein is CASGERQGNTGELFF. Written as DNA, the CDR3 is TGCGCCAGCGGCGAGAGACAGGGGAACACCGGGGAGCTGTTTTTT.